This entry lists 27 T cell receptor beta chains sequenced from one sample in a study of vaccination effects on CD4 cells after COVID-19. Using viral peptide pools, the ViraFEST assay grew out antigen-specific CD4+ T cells prior to sequencing. Once cultured for about 9 days, the cells underwent separation to obtain CD4+ T cells. This person caught SARS-CoV-2 sometime from March to December 2020, and PCR testing confirmed the infection. Libraries were prepared by immunoSEQ multiplex PCR; TCRdb keeps only in-frame clonotypes and omits some of them. The data hold tens of thousands of clones, with more than 60% observed a single time. These receptors are not linked to any known antigen. The sequencing used CD4+ T cells from PBMCs cultured with a peptide pool, collected before COVID-19 vaccination. These receptors all come from a human donor who had a prior SARS-CoV-2 infection.

The chain has TRBV3-1 (or the pseudogene TRBV3-2) and TRBJ2-1, with a tentative D call TRBD1 (6 bases). The CDR3 has 15 residues. V lost 5 bases, J lost 3 bases, and 14 bases lay in between. Per the germline V gene, CDR1 is LGHDT and CDR2 is YNNKEL (reference sequence). In nucleotides, the CDR3 is TGTGCCAGCAGCGCAACAGGGAACCTCTACAATGAGCAGTTCTTC. Its protein product is CASSATGNLYNEQFF.

Only a few counts were recorded for this clone. This rearrangement joins TRBV7-9 to TRBJ1-1; 7 positions agree with TRBD1. Germline V gene sequence: CDR1 SEHNR, CDR2 FQNEAQ (reference sequence). The J segment lost 11 bases and the V segment lost 4 bases, leaving 7 bases of the junction unmatched. CDR3 length: 12 residues. The CDR3 sequence: CASSSNNRGAFF. Written as DNA, the CDR3 is TGTGCCAGCAGCTCCAACAACAGGGGTGCTTTCTTT.

The gene calls are TRBV7-3 and TRBJ2-1; TRBD2 aligns across 8 bases. Trimming removed 4 bases from V and 2 bases from J; junction bases left unmatched: 10. This CDR3 has 17 residues. Germline V gene data show CDR1 as SGHTA and CDR2 as FQGTGA. CDR3 region: CASSYRTTGGPYNEQFF. CDR3 bases: TGTGCCAGCAGCTATAGGACCACGGGGGGGCCCTACAATGAGCAGTTCTTC.

The chain recombines TRBV7-8 with TRBJ1-4, with a possible D match to TRBD1 (5 bases). CDR1 is SGHVS, CDR2 FQNEAQ, per germline. The CDR3 spans 15 residues. V lost 5 bases and J lost 4, with 14 bases in between. CDR3 nucleotides: TGTGCCAGCAGCCTCATGGGGGGGGATAATGAAAAACTGTTTTTT. Amino acids: CASSLMGGDNEKLFF.

Turning to this clone: The junction departs from the called germline gene at one end, perhaps through a read error. This rearrangement joins TRBV7-7 to TRBJ1-4; TRBD1 matches 7 bases. Germline V gene lookup returns CDR1 SSHAT and CDR2 FNYEAQ (reference sequence). The CDR3 sequence is 16 residues long. The CDR3 loop is CASSSTRGQSNEKLFF. The CDR3 DNA follows: TGTGCTAGCAGCTCAACCAGGGGACAGTCTAATGAAAAACTGTTTTTT. Filled out from reference TRBV7-7 and TRBJ1-4, the complete variable domain reads GAGVSQSPRYKVTKRGQDVTLRCDPISSHATLYWYQQALGQGPEFLTYFNYEAQPDKSGLPSDRFSAERPEGSISTLTIQRTEQRDSAMYRCASSSTRGQSNEKLFFGSGTQLSVL.

This clone came up a few times. The rearrangement links TRBV10-1 to TRBJ1-5; possible D gene TRBD1, 6 bases. Per the germline V gene, CDR1 is WNHNN and CDR2 is SYGVQD (reference sequence). Trimming removed 5 bases at V and 3 bases at J, with 14 bases between. CDR3 length: 15 residues. The CDR3 loop is CASSPDRRVNQPQHF. In DNA form, the CDR3 reads TGCGCCAGCAGTCCAGACAGGCGGGTCAATCAGCCCCAGCATTTT.

This clone was detected a few times. The gene calls are TRBV19 and TRBJ1-1; possibly TRBD1 for D (6 bases). Between the trimmed V and J ends, which lost 1 base and 4 bases, there was a span of 16 bases. This CDR3 contains 16 residues. Germline-derived CDR1 and CDR2 are LNHDA and SQIVND (reference sequence). Written as DNA, the CDR3 is TGTGCCAGTAGTATAGGGGCCACAGGGCGCGGCACTGAAGCTTTCTTT. Protein: CASSIGATGRGTEAFF.

The rearrangement uses TRBV10-3 and TRBJ1-2; 9 bases match TRBD1. The CDR3 runs 16 residues. Trimming took 0 bases from V and 1 from J; bases not matched to a gene: 3. CDR1 is ENHRY, CDR2 SYGVKD, per germline. The CDR3 DNA sequence: TGTGCCATCAGTGAGTCAGCGGGACAGGGTAACTATGGCTACACCTTC. Translated: CAISESAGQGNYGYTF.

The genes are TRBV18 and TRBJ1-5; 12 bases align to TRBD1. The CDR3 length is 18 residues. Trimming cost V 3 bases and J 2 bases; bases outside gene matches: 8. Germline loops: CDR1 KGHSH, CDR2 LQKENI. CDR3 region: CASSPLGQGAEGNQPQHF. As DNA, the CDR3 is TGTGCCAGCTCACCTCTGGGACAGGGGGCTGAGGGCAATCAGCCCCAGCATTTT.

The V and J genes are TRBV10-3 and TRBJ2-3; D possibly uses TRBD1 or TRBD2 (6 bases each). The germline V gene has CDR1 ENHRY and CDR2 SYGVKD. Trimming shortened V by 3 bases and J by 2 bases, and 24 bases separated the two germline ends. The length of the CDR3 is 19 residues. CDR3 bases: TGTGCCATCAGTGACCCAAATTGGGGGGCTAGCCTGAACACAGATACGCAGTATTTT. Translated: CAISDPNWGASLNTDTQYF.

CDR3 nucleotide sequence: TGCGCCAGCAGCACGGGACAGGGAACAATCAATGAGCAGTTCTTC. Amino acids: CASSTGQGTINEQFF. V usage is TRBV5-1 and J usage is TRBJ2-1; TRBD1 agrees at 9 bases. The junction had 8 bases not matched to a gene; V was cut back by 4 bases and J by 6 bases. CDR1 SGHRS and CDR2 YFSETQ come from the germline V gene. The CDR3 spans 15 residues.

This clone was seen only a few times. The V gene is TRBV5-6, the J gene TRBJ1-1; D is unresolved. The germline gives CDR1 SGHDT, CDR2 YYEEEE. Trimming removed 2 bases from V and 0 bases from J, with 8 bases in between. The CDR3 runs to 14 residues. CDR3 in amino acids: CASSFGILNTEAFF. In DNA form, the CDR3 reads TGTGCCAGCAGCTTCGGGATATTGAACACTGAAGCTTTCTTT.

This clone was seen more than once but under ten times. The chain is built from TRBV18 and TRBJ2-2; TRBD1 agrees at 7 bases. The CDR3 has 17 amino acids. Germline V gene data show CDR1 as KGHSH and CDR2 as LQKENI. Unmatched junction bases numbered 13, after V lost 8 bases and J lost 1 base. The CDR3, as DNA: TGTGCCAGCCTCACAGGGGCAGCAGGGAGGAACACCGGGGAGCTGTTTTTT. Protein: CASLTGAAGRNTGELFF.

Only one count was recorded for this clone. The CDR3 reads CASSQNPIWGAYEQYF. CDR3 sequence (DNA): TGTGCCAGCAGCCAGAACCCAATATGGGGGGCCTACGAGCAGTACTTC. This chain joins TRBV3-1 (or the pseudogene TRBV3-2) and TRBJ2-7, with D perhaps matching TRBD2 (6 bases). CDR1 LGHDT and CDR2 YNNKEL come from the germline V gene (reference sequence). The CDR3 loop spans 16 amino acids. The V end lost 3 bases, the J end lost 2 bases, and 17 bases lay between the germline ends.

This clone occurred once. The chain links TRBV5-5 to TRBJ1-4; the D is unclear. The CDR3 is 13 amino acids. CDR1 and CDR2 from the germline V gene are SGHKS and YYEKEE (reference sequence). V lost 0 bases and J 7 bases, leaving 7 bases between the germline ends. CDR3 in DNA: TGTGCCAGCAGCTTGGAAACCGTTGAAAAACTGTTTTTT. Its translation: CASSLETVEKLFF. Filled out from reference TRBV5-5 and TRBJ1-4, the complete variable domain reads DAGVTQSPTHLIKTRGQQVTLRCSPISGHKSVSWYQQVLGQGPQFIFQYYEKEERGRGNFPDRFSARQFPNYSSELNVNALLLGDSALYLCASSLETVEKLFFGSGTQLSVL.

The chain couples TRBV9 to TRBJ2-7; D is perhaps TRBD2 (5 bases). Trimming took off 0 bases at V and 1 base at J, with 11 bases between the two ends. The germline gives CDR1 SGDLS, CDR2 YYNGEE. The CDR3 runs to 15 residues. The CDR3 sequence is CASSVGLRESYEQYF. In DNA form, the CDR3 reads TGTGCCAGCAGCGTAGGGTTGAGGGAGTCCTACGAGCAGTACTTC.

The CDR3 loop reads CASSTRDRGVGYTF. The CDR3 DNA sequence: TGCGCCAGCAGCACACGGGACAGGGGGGTCGGCTACACCTTC. The V and J genes are TRBV4-1 and TRBJ1-2; 11 bases align to TRBD1. Germline assignment: CDR1 MGHRA and CDR2 YSYEKL. V shed 5 bases, J shed 8 bases, and the junction held 7 bases outside the gene matches. The CDR3 spans 14 residues.

CDR3 in amino acids: CASSRDLNTEAFF. CDR3 DNA sequence: TGTGCCAGCAGCCGAGATCTGAACACTGAAGCTTTCTTT. The gene calls are TRBV7-8 and TRBJ1-1; D remains ambiguous. This CDR3 is built from 13 residues. The V end lost 5 bases, the J end lost 0 bases, and 7 bases lay between the germline ends. Per the germline V gene, CDR1 is SGHVS and CDR2 is FQNEAQ.

The chain employs TRBV18 and TRBJ2-1; D unresolved. The germline V gene encodes CDR1 KGHSH and CDR2 LQKENI. This CDR3 region has 13 residues. Trimming shortened V by 1 base and J by 7 bases, and 8 bases separated the two germline ends. CDR3 amino acids: CASSPRSSNEQFF. CDR3 DNA: TGTGCCAGCTCACCACGAAGTTCGAATGAGCAGTTCTTC. Looking up the rest from reference TRBV18 and TRBJ2-1 gives the full variable domain: NAGVMQNPRHLVRRRGQEARLRCSPMKGHSHVYWYRQLPEEGLKFMVYLQKENIIDESGMPKERFSAEFPKEGPSILRIQQVVRGDSAAYFCASSPRSSNEQFFGPGTRLTVL.

A single count supports this clone. The rearrangement joins TRBV30 to TRBJ1-1; D may be TRBD1 (5 bases). V was clipped by 3 bases and J by 0 bases, with 14 bases between them. This CDR3 comprises 15 residues. The germline V gene encodes CDR1 GTSNPN and CDR2 SVGIG (reference sequence). CDR3: CAWRRYGGLNTEAFF. The CDR3 region has the DNA TGTGCCTGGAGGCGGTACGGGGGATTGAACACTGAAGCTTTCTTT.

This chain uses TRBV2 with TRBJ2-5; D perhaps matches TRBD2 (5 bases). The CDR3 is 14 amino acids. Germline CDR1 SNHLY, CDR2 FYNNEI. The V and J ends lost 5 bases and 5 bases respectively, with 15 bases between them. The CDR3 region has the DNA TGTGCCAGCAGTAAGACTACTTCTGGGGAGACCCAGTACTTC. It yields the protein CASSKTTSGETQYF.

The V gene is TRBV7-8, the J gene TRBJ2-5; maybe TRBD2 (6 bases). Germline loops: CDR1 SGHVS, CDR2 FQNEAQ. CDR3 size: 16 residues. V was clipped by 3 bases and J by 1 base, with 15 bases between them. CDR3 residues: CASSFLGDSLQETQYF. For the CDR3, the DNA is TGTGCCAGCAGCTTCCTTGGGGACTCACTCCAAGAGACCCAGTACTTC. Using reference TRBV7-8 and TRBJ2-5 for the parts outside the CDR3, the full variable domain is GAGVSQSPRYKVAKRGQDVALRCDPISGHVSLFWYQQALGQGPEFLTYFQNEAQLDKSGLPSDRFFAERPEGSVSTLKIQRTQQEDSAVYLCASSFLGDSLQETQYFGPGTRLLVL.

J is TRBJ2-1 and V is TRBV6-4; no clear D gene. Germline V CDR1 and CDR2: MRHNA, SNTAGT. The length of the CDR3 is 13 residues. V lost 6 bases to trimming and J lost 7 bases, with 13 bases between them. CDR3 sequence (DNA): TGTGCCAGCAGCCCTCTAGGTTTGAATGAGCAGTTCTTC. Amino acids: CASSPLGLNEQFF.

This chain uses TRBV5-4 with TRBJ2-5; 9 nucleotides agree with TRBD2. J gave up 1 base and V 4 bases, and 2 bases lay outside the gene matches. This CDR3 comprises 14 residues. Germline V gene data show CDR1 as SGHNT and CDR2 as YYREEE (reference sequence). CDR3 DNA sequence: TGTGCCAGCAGCATTAGCGGGAGCCAAGAGACCCAGTACTTC. Protein sequence: CASSISGSQETQYF. The full variable domain, with the rest looked up from reference TRBV5-4 and TRBJ2-5, is ETGVTQSPTHLIKTRGQQVTLRCSSQSGHNTVSWYQQALGQGPQFIFQYYREEENGRGNFPPRFSGLQFPNYSSELNVNALELDDSALYLCASSISGSQETQYFGPGTRLLVL.

J is TRBJ2-1 and V is TRBV15; 7 nucleotides agree with TRBD2. The CDR3 is made up of 15 amino acids. V shed 0 bases and J 8 bases; nucleotides not matched to a gene: 7. From germline, CDR1 is LNHNV and CDR2 YYDKDF (reference sequence). The CDR3, as DNA: TGTGCCACCAGCAGAGATATGACTAGCTTGGATGAGCAGTTCTTC. This gives the protein CATSRDMTSLDEQFF.

This clone was recorded once. The chain recombines TRBV29-1 with TRBJ2-2; TRBD1 aligns across 11 bases. The V and J ends lost 4 bases and 7 bases, in that order; junction bases with no gene match: 5. The CDR3 has 14 residues. Looked up from germline, CDR1 is SQVTM and CDR2 is ANQGSEA. CDR3 coding DNA: TGCAGCGTTGCTGGGACAGGGGGGGGCGGGGAGCTGTTTTTT. Its protein product is CSVAGTGGGGELFF.

The V call is TRBV6-5, the J call TRBJ1-1; a possible D gene is TRBD1 (5 bases). The CDR3 has 13 amino acids. V shed 2 bases and J shed 7 bases, with 11 bases lying between them. The V gene's germline CDR1 is MNHEY and CDR2 SVGAGI. CDR3 amino acids: CASSYLTRGEAFF. DNA of the CDR3: TGTGCCAGCAGTTACCTCACAAGGGGTGAAGCTTTCTTT.